This T cell receptor beta chain was documented in a study of blood T cell repertoires in COVID-19. Study-level background: COVID-19 samples, acute and convalescent, were from the United States, Italy and Spain. Sources were T cells, B-cell-depleted T cells, or PBMCs; the material itself was cDNA or gDNA.

This clone appeared once. How the authors handled the data: From reference gene primer amplification, estimates of nucleated cell counts were derived. Generated by immunoSEQ multiplex PCR, the TCRdb table keeps only in-frame clones and is missing some. Clonal size and the V and J genes are those of that table, whereas D and trimming came from the DNA. The sample records more than 95,000 clones, over 80% being singletons. The CDR3 is 16 residues long. The V gene end was trimmed by 3 bases and the J gene end by 6 bases; junction bases not matched to a gene: 10. Germline CDR1 reads WNHNN; CDR2 reads SYGVQD (reference sequence).

The sequence came from a man aged 45-65 years with acute or convalescent COVID-19. Sequencing was performed on peripheral blood. V and J are TRBV10-1 and TRBJ2-3; 9 positions match TRBD2. The CDR3 nucleotides read TGCGCCAGCAGTGACTCAGCGGGAGGTCGAGGGGATACGCAGTATTTT. It encodes CASSDSAGGRGDTQYF.